These 27 T cell receptor beta chains share one sample of origin, sequenced in a study of blood T cell repertoires in COVID-19. The protocol was immunoSEQ multiplex PCR, while the TCRdb copy is restricted to in-frame clones and leaves out a portion. The table records more than 85,000 clones, approximately 80% of them present only once. The sample consisted of peripheral blood. The receptors come from an older man with acute or convalescent COVID-19.

V gene TRBV6-6 combines with J gene TRBJ1-2; no clear D. The CDR3 totals 18 residues. V was cut by 5 bases and J by 0 bases, with 22 bases left in between. The germline V gene encodes CDR1 MNHNY and CDR2 SVGAGI (reference sequence). The CDR3 loop reads CASSHPTFDGGTNYGYTF. CDR3 DNA sequence: TGTGCCAGCAGTCACCCAACTTTTGACGGAGGGACTAACTATGGCTACACCTTC.

The chain employs TRBV2 and TRBJ2-5, with 7 bases fitting TRBD1. V shed 2 bases, J shed 1 base, and the junction held 4 bases outside the gene matches. CDR1 and CDR2 from the germline V gene are SNHLY and FYNNEI. The CDR3 covers 15 residues. CDR3 sequence: CASSESRTGQETQYF. CDR3 nucleotides: TGTGCCAGCAGTGAATCTAGGACAGGCCAAGAGACCCAGTACTTC.

This clone was counted only a few times. The CDR3 loop reads CASSLESVNNSPLHF. For the CDR3, the DNA is TGTGCCAGCAGCTTAGAGTCAGTTAATAATTCACCCCTCCACTTT. The V gene is TRBV7-9, the J gene TRBJ1-6; no reliable D call. Germline assignment: CDR1 SEHNR and CDR2 FQNEAQ (reference sequence). Trimming stripped 1 base from V and 5 bases from J, with 9 bases between. The CDR3 totals 15 residues.

The V and J genes are TRBV9 and TRBJ1-6; D is uncertain. The germline CDR1 and CDR2 sequences are SGDLS and YYNGEE. The CDR3 extends over 15 amino acids. Trimming took off 3 bases at V and 0 bases at J, with 7 bases between the two ends. The CDR3 region is CASSETSSYNSPLHF. Here the CDR3 DNA reads TGTGCCAGCAGCGAAACTAGCTCCTATAATTCACCCCTCCACTTT.

This clone was recorded only once. V gene TRBV5-6 combines with J gene TRBJ1-1; 9 nucleotides agree with TRBD1. The germline V gene has CDR1 SGHDT and CDR2 YYEEEE. J lost 4 bases, V lost 6 bases, and 4 bases had no gene match. The CDR3 runs 13 residues. The chain's CDR3 is CASKGQGITEAFF. The DNA of the CDR3 is TGTGCCAGCAAGGGACAGGGTATCACTGAAGCTTTCTTT.

The V call is TRBV28, the J call TRBJ1-4; D is uncertain. V lost 7 bases and J 6 bases, leaving 9 bases between the germline ends. Per the germline V gene, CDR1 is MDHEN and CDR2 is SYDVKM. The CDR3 has 12 amino acids. This CDR3 reads CASISEDEKLFF. The CDR3 coding sequence is TGTGCCAGCATTTCAGAGGATGAAAAACTGTTTTTT.

The chain couples TRBV5-1 to TRBJ2-7; D is possibly TRBD1 (6 bases). V was clipped by 3 bases and J by 4 bases, with 20 bases between them. The V gene's germline CDR1 is SGHRS and CDR2 YFSETQ. The CDR3 length is 16 residues. The CDR3 loop reads CASSSLLTGSPYEQYF. CDR3 DNA: TGCGCCAGCAGCTCCCTCCTCACAGGGTCCCCTTACGAGCAGTACTTC.

The chain carries TRBV5-1 and TRBJ2-1; 7 bases fit TRBD1. Germline V lookup: CDR1 SGHRS, CDR2 YFSETQ. The V gene end was trimmed by 5 bases and the J gene end by 8 bases; junction bases not matched to a gene: 10. The length of the CDR3 is 14 residues. CDR3 loop: CASSQGVGIYEQFF. CDR3 sequence (DNA): TGCGCCAGCAGTCAGGGGGTGGGAATATATGAGCAGTTCTTC.

The gene calls are TRBV4-2 and TRBJ1-2, with TRBD1 identical over 9 bases. V lost 4 bases and J lost 4; bases outside the gene matches: 7. The length of the CDR3 is 15 residues. Germline V gene sequence: CDR1 LGHNA, CDR2 YNFKEQ. The CDR3 region has the DNA TGTGCCAGCAGCCGAGACAGGGGGGATTTCTATGGCTACACCTTC. Its protein is CASSRDRGDFYGYTF.

This chain joins TRBV24-1 and TRBJ2-5; D is perhaps TRBD2 (5 bases). This CDR3 contains 12 residues. V was clipped by 5 bases and J by 7 bases, with 10 bases between them. Germline values: CDR1 KGHDR, CDR2 SFDVKD. The CDR3 here is CATSGTGRTQYF. The CDR3 DNA reads TGTGCCACCAGTGGAACTGGGAGGACCCAGTACTTC.

This chain uses TRBV7-2 with TRBJ1-1; the match to TRBD1 covers 10 bases. The CDR3 has 14 amino acids. Trimming took 2 bases from V and 11 from J; bases not matched to a gene: 8. Germline V lookup: CDR1 SGHTA, CDR2 FQGNSA. In nucleotides, the CDR3 is TGTGCCAGCAGCTTAAAATCCGGGACAGGGGTGGCTTTCTTT. Residues: CASSLKSGTGVAFF.

The table lists this clone with a count of one. The J gene is TRBJ2-1, the V gene TRBV2; 12 bases are a match to TRBD1. Germline CDR1 is SNHLY and CDR2 is FYNNEI. CDR3 length: 16 residues. V shed 6 bases, J shed 4 bases, and the junction held 7 bases outside the gene matches. The CDR3 protein is CASSARGQGAYNEQFF. The CDR3 nucleotides read TGTGCCAGCAGCGCTAGGGGACAGGGGGCATACAATGAGCAGTTCTTC.

The chain couples TRBV24-1 to TRBJ1-2; D is unresolved. This CDR3 comprises 12 residues. Trimming removed 9 bases at V and 7 bases at J, with 14 bases between. The V gene's germline CDR1 is KGHDR and CDR2 SFDVKD. DNA of the CDR3: TGTGCCACCGTAGGGCAGGAGGGTGGCTACACCTTC. Translation gives CATVGQEGGYTF.

V gene TRBV5-1 combines with J gene TRBJ2-3; 12 nucleotides agree with TRBD2. CDR3 length equals 15 residues. Germline trimming cut 3 bases from V and 6 bases from J; bases unmatched to any gene: 5. Germline V gene sequence: CDR1 SGHRS, CDR2 YFSETQ. The CDR3 loop reads CASSSYTSGGDTQYF. CDR3 coding DNA: TGCGCCAGCAGCTCGTATACTAGCGGGGGGGATACGCAGTATTTT.

This sequence joins TRBV15 and TRBJ1-6; D gene uncertain. The length of the CDR3 is 13 residues. The germline CDR1 and CDR2 sequences are LNHNV and YYDKDF (reference sequence). Trimming took off 3 bases at V and 6 bases at J, with 6 bases between the two ends. Here the CDR3 reads CATSSEVNSPLHF. The CDR3 DNA reads TGTGCCACCAGCAGTGAGGTTAATTCACCCCTCCACTTT.

As concerns this clone: The sample has other DNA sequences that encode this CDR3 too. This chain connects TRBV5-4 to TRBJ2-7, with 9 bases fitting TRBD1. This CDR3 is 13 amino acids long. Per germline, CDR1 SGHNT and CDR2 YYREEE (reference sequence). Unmatched junction bases numbered 1, after V lost 2 bases and J lost 4 bases. CDR3 protein: CASSLQGAYEQYF. The CDR3 DNA follows: TGTGCCAGCAGCTTACAGGGGGCGTACGAGCAGTACTTC.

The chain has TRBV18 and TRBJ1-1; 9 bases line up with TRBD1. CDR1 and CDR2 from the germline V gene are KGHSH and LQKENI. V lost 2 bases, J lost 5 bases, and 9 bases stayed unmatched. This CDR3 comprises 16 residues. The DNA of the CDR3 is TGTGCCAGCTCACCAGTTACGGACAGGGGAATTACTGAAGCTTTCTTT. Protein product: CASSPVTDRGITEAFF.

The chain joins TRBV7-2 to TRBJ2-3, with D perhaps matching TRBD2 (6 bases). Germline V gene lookup returns CDR1 SGHTA and CDR2 FQGNSA. There are 16 residues in the CDR3. V was shortened by 1 base and J by 6 bases, with 17 bases between the two germline ends. The CDR3 is CASSLDPRESIDTQYF. The CDR3 DNA is TGTGCCAGCAGCTTAGACCCACGGGAGAGCATTGATACGCAGTATTTT.

The DNA of the CDR3 is TGTGCCTGGACCCCAGCTAACTATGGCTACACCTTC. Translation gives CAWTPANYGYTF. The chain is built from TRBV30 and TRBJ1-2; D remains ambiguous. From germline, CDR1 is GTSNPN and CDR2 SVGIG (reference sequence). The CDR3 loop spans 12 amino acids. The germline V and J ends were trimmed by 4 bases and 0 bases, with 6 bases remaining between them.

This chain connects TRBV5-1 to TRBJ2-5, with a tentative D call TRBD2 (6 bases). The V end was cut by 5 bases, the J end by 2 bases, with 16 bases between. The CDR3 extends over 15 amino acids. The germline CDR1 and CDR2 sequences are SGHRS and YFSETQ. DNA of the CDR3: TGCGCCAGCAGGGGTCGGGGGTTCGGTCAAGAGACCCAGTACTTC. Its protein is CASRGRGFGQETQYF.

V and J are TRBV19 and TRBJ2-2; 11 nucleotides agree with TRBD1. V dropped 9 bases and J dropped 5; count of bases not matched to a gene: 8. The CDR3 is 15 residues long. Per germline, CDR1 LNHDA and CDR2 SQIVND (reference sequence). The CDR3 spells CASRTGTGGTGELFF. The CDR3 DNA reads TGTGCCAGCCGGACCGGGACAGGGGGAACCGGGGAGCTGTTTTTT.

This clone has a handful of counts. The chain combines TRBV30 with TRBJ1-6; D ambiguous. Germline V gene data show CDR1 as GTSNPN and CDR2 as SVGIG (reference sequence). Trimming took 5 bases from V and 7 from J, leaving 18 bases between them. CDR3 length equals 15 residues. The DNA of the CDR3 is TGTGCCTGGGGTACCGGGGTAGGGCGGAATTCACCCCTCCACTTT. It yields the protein CAWGTGVGRNSPLHF.

J is TRBJ2-7 and V is TRBV5-5, with D possibly matching TRBD1 (6 bases). The germline V gene has CDR1 SGHKS and CDR2 YYEKEE (reference sequence). The length of the CDR3 is 17 residues. V lost 0 bases to trimming and J lost 2 bases, with 18 bases between them. This CDR3 is CASSLERGHLNPYEQYF. The CDR3 DNA follows: TGTGCCAGCAGCTTGGAAAGGGGACACCTTAATCCCTACGAGCAGTACTTC. The whole variable domain, remainder taken from reference TRBV5-5 and TRBJ2-7, is DAGVTQSPTHLIKTRGQQVTLRCSPISGHKSVSWYQQVLGQGPQFIFQYYEKEERGRGNFPDRFSARQFPNYSSELNVNALLLGDSALYLCASSLERGHLNPYEQYFGPGTRLTVT.

J is TRBJ2-1 and V is TRBV5-4; 10 bases map to TRBD1. This CDR3 region has 15 residues. Germline V CDR1 and CDR2: SGHNT, YYREEE (reference sequence). The trim removed 3 bases at V and 7 bases at J, leaving 7 bases unmatched. The CDR3 nucleotides read TGTGCCAGCAGCTCCAAGGACAGGGGGTTAAATGAGCAGTTCTTC. Translated: CASSSKDRGLNEQFF.

This clone occurred a few times. The CDR3 reads CASSFARGGTGELFF. The CDR3 region has the DNA TGTGCCAGCAGCTTCGCCCGGGGGGGCACCGGGGAGCTGTTTTTT. This rearrangement joins TRBV11-3 to TRBJ2-2, with 8 bases that match TRBD2. CDR3 length: 15 amino acids. The junction had 4 bases not matched to a gene; V was cut back by 3 bases and J by 4 bases. CDR1 is SGHNT and CDR2 is YENEEA in the germline V gene.

This rearrangement joins TRBV3-1 (or the pseudogene TRBV3-2) to TRBJ2-5, with D maybe TRBD1 (5 bases). The CDR3 is 15 amino acids. The germline CDR1 and CDR2 sequences are LGHDT and YNNKEL (reference sequence). V was trimmed by 2 bases and J by 1 base, leaving 11 bases between them. The CDR3 spells CASSQMAQGQETQYF. The DNA for the CDR3 is TGTGCCAGCAGCCAAATGGCGCAGGGCCAAGAGACCCAGTACTTC.

The gene calls are TRBV7-8 and TRBJ1-5; 7 bases line up with TRBD1. The germline CDR1 and CDR2 sequences are SGHVS and FQNEAQ. J gave up 4 bases and V 3 bases, and 6 bases lay outside the gene matches. The length of the CDR3 is 15 residues. The chain's CDR3 is CASSFGTAPNQPQHF. In DNA, the CDR3 is TGTGCCAGCAGCTTCGGGACAGCCCCTAATCAGCCCCAGCATTTT.